The following is a TCR beta chain sequence with its context. The method was immunoSEQ multiplex PCR; TCRdb's version includes in-frame clones alone and lacks a portion of them. The data show roughly 260,000 clones, 85% to 90% seen once. The CDR3 has 17 amino acids. V was cut by 4 bases and J by 4 bases, with 21 bases left in between. CDR1 and CDR2 (germline): SGHRS, YFSETQ. This sample stems from a study of blood T cell repertoires in COVID-19. Study at large: Samples of COVID-19 (acute and convalescent) were obtained from the United States, Italy and Spain.

This receptor was taken from a woman aged 30 to 39 with COVID-19, enrolled during active disease. The sequencing input was peripheral blood. This chain links TRBV5-1 with TRBJ2-1; D might be TRBD2 (6 bases). CDR3 DNA: TGCGCCAGCAGCCCCGGTGGACGGGAGTTAGGGTACAATGAGCAGTTCTTC. It translates to CASSPGGRELGYNEQFF.